The following is a T cell receptor beta chain sequence with its context. Its target is not known. Time point denoted: cycle 4 day 1 (C4D1), after 6 weeks of nivolumab. Patients all relapsed after autologous stem cell transplantation, and there was variation in brentuximab vedotin exposure. The data are from a study of PD-1 blockade in classical Hodgkin lymphoma. Between the trimmed V and J ends, which lost 5 bases and 1 base, there was a span of 11 bases. The CDR3 totals 15 residues. CDR1 is ENHRY and CDR2 is SYGVKD in the germline V gene. The repertoire was sequenced with immunoSEQ multiplex PCR; TCRdb's copy has only in-frame clones and lacks some. The data contain approximately 19,000 clones, more than 75% of them singletons. Study results and limitations: Those starting nivolumab under 1 year post-ASCT were excluded.

This clonotype was obtained from a human donor with classical Hodgkin lymphoma. The V call is TRBV10-3, the J call TRBJ2-2; TRBD1 is a possible D gene (5 bases). The starting material was peripheral blood mononuclear cells (PBMCs), obtained before the fourth cycle of nivolumab. The CDR3 DNA sequence: TGTGCCATCAGTTCCCAGGGAATGAACACCGGGGAGCTGTTTTTT. It encodes CAISSQGMNTGELFF.